This TCR beta chain was documented in a study of beta chain features in type 1 diabetes. For the study at large: All samples yielded some 110 million examined sorted cells.

V lost 1 base, J lost 10 bases, and 14 bases lay in between. The germline gives CDR1 MNHEY, CDR2 SMNVEV (reference sequence). CDR3 size: 15 residues. Notes on this clone: Its antigen is unknown.

Study results and caveats: In every one of the four CD4+ subsets, TCRB CDR3s were moderately but significantly shorter in Type 1 diabetes patients. Insertions at VDJ junctions were less frequent in type 1 diabetes patients. These patients also deleted more nucleotides at the same junctions.

Since all of the isolated RNA was reverse transcribed, expressed TCRB transcripts were what got sequenced. Data came from immunoSEQ multiplex PCR; TCRdb stores just in-frame clones and leaves some out. The sample holds about 740,000 clones; 13% are singletons and the top ten take less than 0.025%. The clonotype was recovered from a young man with type 1 diabetes. The genes are TRBV27 and TRBJ1-6; TRBD1 is a possible D gene (6 bases). Sequencing was performed on naive CD4+ T cells from blood. Here the CDR3 reads CASSLLGGASSPLHF. CDR3 nucleotide sequence: TGTGCCAGCAGTTTATTAGGGGGGGCAAGCTCACCCCTCCACTTT.